This T cell receptor beta chain was sequenced in a study of control samples from healthy donors and cancer patients (dated by TCRdb to 2018 to 2020). With regard to this clone: No antigen is known for it. Qualities for individual bases were not recorded, and no much larger clone is one base off.

The library was produced with the immunoSEQ multiplex PCR assay. TCRdb retrieved this table from immuneACCESS and kept in-frame rearrangements only. Not all clones are present; in checked studies, unresolved V genes account for under half, and no reason is known for the remainder. Recorded for this sample are more than 25,000 clones; 91% of them occurred a single time. The leading ten clones occupy approximately 12% of the sample. The material sequenced was PBMCs. The sequence was collected from a man in his fifties with lung cancer.

The CDR3 loop reads CASRSGERGWSYEQYF. The DNA reads TGTGCCAGCAGGTCCGGGGAGAGGGGATGGTCCTACGAGCAGTACTTC. The chain employs TRBV2 and TRBJ2-7, with a tentative D call of TRBD1 or TRBD2, each matching 5 bases. CDR1 and CDR2, looked up from the germline V gene, are SNHLY and FYNNEI. V is pared back by 6 bases and J by 1 base, with 19 bases lying between the germline termini. The CDR3, from cysteine to phenylalanine, totals 16 residues. CDR3 DNA only is kept here, 48 bases in frame from base 1.